Each of the 14 T cell receptor beta chains below was sequenced from the same sample in a study of OX40 agonist ivuxolimab in advanced cancers. Sequenced by immunoSEQ multiplex PCR; TCRdb stores in-frame clones only, minus some. The table records tens of thousands of clones, roughly nine tenths of them present only once. The material was CD4+ or CD8+ T cells sorted from blood, obtained in a trial of the OX40 agonist ivuxolimab. These receptors were obtained from an adult with an advanced solid tumor such as melanoma, head and neck, liver or kidney cancer.

This chain links TRBV7-2 with TRBJ2-7; a possible D gene is TRBD1 (6 bases). The CDR3 covers 15 residues. Germline V gene data show CDR1 as SGHTA and CDR2 as FQGNSA. V lost 0 bases to trimming and J lost 3 bases, with 12 bases between them. This CDR3 reads CASSLADTGNYEQYF. The CDR3 DNA reads as TGTGCCAGCAGCTTAGCTGATACAGGGAACTACGAGCAGTACTTC.

This clone has only a few counts. J is TRBJ1-6 and V is TRBV7-9; D remains unclear. The CDR3 covers 13 residues. Deletions cut 1 base from V and 6 bases from J, with 4 bases between. Germline assignment: CDR1 SEHNR and CDR2 FQNEAQ (reference sequence). The CDR3 DNA reads TGTGCCAGCAGCTTAGACCCTAATTCACCCCTCCACTTT. Residues: CASSLDPNSPLHF. Complete variable domain (other parts from reference TRBV7-9 and TRBJ1-6): DTGVSQNPRHKITKRGQNVTFRCDPISEHNRLYWYRQTLGQGPEFLTYFQNEAQLEKSRLLSDRFSAERPKGSFSTLEIQRTEQGDSAMYLCASSLDPNSPLHFGNGTRLTVT.

The chain uses TRBV6-5 and TRBJ2-2; D is undetermined. V was shortened by 4 bases and J by 0 bases, with 3 bases between the two germline ends. Germline V gives CDR1 MNHEY, CDR2 SVGAGI. The CDR3 runs 13 residues. CDR3 coding DNA: TGTGCCAGCAGTTCAGCGAACACCGGGGAGCTGTTTTTT. Amino acids: CASSSANTGELFF.

CDR3 in DNA: TGTGCCAGCACTCCGCGACGGATTCTTGGAGAGACCCAGTACTTC. This translates into CASTPRRILGETQYF. V usage is TRBV7-9 and J usage is TRBJ2-5; D gene uncertain. Germline assignment: CDR1 SEHNR and CDR2 FQNEAQ (reference sequence). V lost 7 bases and J 4 bases, leaving 19 bases between the germline ends. This CDR3 contains 15 residues.

The chain joins TRBV6-6 to TRBJ1-5; D gene ambiguous. In germline, CDR1 is MNHNY, CDR2 SVGAGI (reference sequence). CDR3 length equals 13 residues. The germline V and J ends were trimmed by 4 bases and 4 bases, with 8 bases remaining between them. This chain's CDR3 is CASSSLGNQPQHF. The CDR3 bases are TGTGCCAGCAGTTCTCTCGGAAATCAGCCCCAGCATTTT.

This clone was counted a few times. In DNA form, the CDR3 reads TGTGCCAGCAGCCAGGGACAGGGGGCTCGTTCACCCCTCCACTTT. Translation gives CASSQGQGARSPLHF. The chain recombines TRBV7-2 with TRBJ1-6; 12 positions match TRBD1. Trimming removed 5 bases from V and 9 bases from J; junction bases left unmatched: 5. This CDR3 contains 15 residues. Germline V gene data show CDR1 as SGHTA and CDR2 as FQGNSA.

V gene TRBV10-3 combines with J gene TRBJ2-1, with a tentative D call TRBD1 (5 bases). The CDR3 is 11 amino acids. V was clipped by 7 bases and J by 9 bases, with 10 bases between them. From germline, CDR1 is ENHRY and CDR2 SYGVKD. The CDR3: CAITSDTEQFF. Here the CDR3 DNA reads TGTGCCATCACCTCGGACACTGAGCAGTTCTTC.

The rearrangement links TRBV18 to TRBJ1-1; TRBD1 agrees at 7 bases. CDR1 is KGHSH and CDR2 is LQKENI in the germline V gene. There are 15 residues in the CDR3. V shed 4 bases, J shed 2 bases, and the junction held 7 bases outside the gene matches. CDR3 region: CASSLITGANTEAFF. CDR3 bases: TGTGCCAGCTCACTGATCACAGGGGCAAACACTGAAGCTTTCTTT. The full variable domain, rest sourced from reference TRBV18 and TRBJ1-1, is NAGVMQNPRHLVRRRGQEARLRCSPMKGHSHVYWYRQLPEEGLKFMVYLQKENIIDESGMPKERFSAEFPKEGPSILRIQQVVRGDSAAYFCASSLITGANTEAFFGQGTRLTVV.

V and J are TRBV5-1 and TRBJ1-1; D gene uncertain. Germline CDR1 and CDR2: SGHRS and YFSETQ. This CDR3 has 13 amino acids. Trimming took off 5 bases at V and 1 base at J, with 9 bases between the two ends. The CDR3 sequence: CASRTPGNTEAFF. CDR3 coding DNA: TGCGCCAGCAGGACCCCGGGGAACACTGAAGCTTTCTTT.

V gene TRBV7-3 combines with J gene TRBJ1-5; D not resolved. Trimming removed 6 bases from V and 2 bases from J, with 8 bases in between. The CDR3 runs 13 residues. Germline V gene data show CDR1 as SGHTA and CDR2 as FQGTGA. CDR3 nucleotides: TGTGCCAGCAGGCAGGCTTGCAATCAGCCCCAGCATTTT. This sequence encodes CASRQACNQPQHF.

V usage is TRBV7-3 and J usage is TRBJ1-2; 8 positions match TRBD1. Per germline, CDR1 SGHTA and CDR2 FQGTGA. There are 15 residues in the CDR3. Trimming took 5 bases from V and 6 from J; bases not matched to a gene: 11. DNA of the CDR3: TGTGCCAGCAGCCTCGCCCAGGGACAGGTTGATGGCTACACCTTC. Encoded protein: CASSLAQGQVDGYTF. Full variable domain (rest looked up from reference TRBV7-3 and TRBJ1-2): GAGVSQTPSNKVTEKGKYVELRCDPISGHTALYWYRQSLGQGPEFLIYFQGTGAADDSGLPNDRFFAVRPEGSVSTLKIQRTERGDSAVYLCASSLAQGQVDGYTFGSGTRLTVV.

The chain has TRBV4-3 and TRBJ2-3, with TRBD1 matching 7 bases. The trim removed 5 bases at V and 3 bases at J, leaving 8 bases unmatched. The germline V gene has CDR1 LGHNA and CDR2 YSLEER. The CDR3 spans 15 residues. CDR3: CASSITGQVTDTQYF. The CDR3 DNA is TGCGCCAGCAGCATAACAGGACAGGTGACAGATACGCAGTATTTT.

This clone showed up just once. The chain carries TRBV7-9 and TRBJ1-2; TRBD1 might be the D (6 bases). Trimming pared 3 bases from V and 9 bases from J, leaving 26 bases between. CDR3 length: 17 amino acids. Germline V lookup: CDR1 SEHNR, CDR2 FQNEAQ (reference sequence). The CDR3 reads CASSFRYFEGHGRSYTF. The CDR3, as DNA: TGTGCCAGCAGCTTTCGTTATTTCGAGGGACACGGTCGAAGCTACACCTTC.

The chain couples TRBV7-3 to TRBJ2-3; no reliable D call. V was clipped by 4 bases and J by 1 base, with 9 bases between them. CDR1 is SGHTA, CDR2 FQGTGA, per germline. The CDR3 spans 14 residues. CDR3 nucleotide sequence: TGTGCCAGCAGCTCCCGCGTAGGCACAGATACGCAGTATTTT. It yields the protein CASSSRVGTDTQYF. The full variable domain, its missing parts supplied by reference TRBV7-3 and TRBJ2-3, is GAGVSQTPSNKVTEKGKYVELRCDPISGHTALYWYRQSLGQGPEFLIYFQGTGAADDSGLPNDRFFAVRPEGSVSTLKIQRTERGDSAVYLCASSSRVGTDTQYFGPGTRLTVL.